The clone carrying this T cell receptor (beta chain) has a count of ten or more. The antigen is unknown. The data were taken from a study of regulatory T cells in long-lasting Graves disease. Findings of the study overall: Peripheral blood, not thyroid tissue, was the sole material studied.

Construction of TCR beta libraries relied on iRepertoire HTBI primers and on Arm-PCR targeting CDR3 regions. TCRdb ran MiXCR on the multiplex PCR reads and lists one entry per CDR3 protein. Counted here are a few hundred thousand distinct CDR3 sequences, roughly 12% occurring once; the ten biggest clones make up approximately 20%. Time point: newly diagnosed GD, antithyroid drugs for less than 3 months. Construction of the TCR library relied on RNA isolated from PBMCs. Per the germline V gene, CDR1 is SGHTA and CDR2 is FQGNSA. The trim removed 4 bases at V and 5 bases at J, leaving 3 bases unmatched. The CDR3 runs 14 residues. These data also featured in a second study, about T cells in Graves' hyperthyroidism and ophthalmopathy.

The V gene is TRBV7-2, the J gene TRBJ1-1; 11 nucleotides line up with TRBD1. Sequencing was performed on peripheral blood mononuclear cells (PBMCs), taken at new diagnosis, from a patient treated with antithyroid drugs. The TCR comes from a woman between 18 and 30 years old with Graves disease. The DNA of the CDR3 is TGTGCCAGCAGCTGGGACAGGGGGGATACTGAAGCTTTCTTT. Translating it yields CASSWDRGDTEAFF.